Presented here are 27 T cell receptor beta chains from one specimen sequenced in a study of blood T cell repertoires in COVID-19. Only in-frame clones appear in the TCRdb table, and some are missing; sequencing was by immunoSEQ multiplex PCR. The data show 50,000 to 55,000 clones, approximately 87% seen once. Material for sequencing was peripheral blood. Every receptor here comes from a man between 50 and 59 years old with acute or convalescent COVID-19.

This clone was seen once. This chain uses TRBV6-5 with TRBJ2-5, with D possibly TRBD2 on 6 matching bases. Per the germline V gene, CDR1 is MNHEY and CDR2 is SVGAGI. This CDR3 comprises 13 residues. The V gene lost 6 bases and the J gene lost 5 bases, with 13 bases spanning the gap. CDR3 amino acids: CASRGGPRETQYF. In nucleotides, the CDR3 is TGTGCCAGCAGGGGAGGACCTCGGGAGACCCAGTACTTC.

V gene TRBV28 combines with J gene TRBJ1-5; 7 positions agree with TRBD1. Losses at the gene ends were 5 bases for V and 6 bases for J; bases not matched to a gene: 4. Germline CDR1 reads MDHEN; CDR2 reads SYDVKM. The CDR3 totals 13 residues. The CDR3 spells CASSQGGSQPQHF. The CDR3 DNA reads TGTGCCAGCAGTCAGGGGGGTAGTCAGCCCCAGCATTTT.

This chain connects TRBV7-6 to TRBJ2-5; 10 nucleotides line up with TRBD2. With 5 bases clipped from V and 8 bases from J, the junction kept 5 bases outside the gene matches. This CDR3 contains 13 residues. Germline V gene sequence: CDR1 SGHVS, CDR2 FNYEAQ. CDR3 amino acids: CASSTERGGTQYF. The CDR3 region has the DNA TGTGCCAGCAGCACTGAGCGGGGGGGTACCCAGTACTTC.

The V and J genes are TRBV12-3 or TRBV12-4 and TRBJ1-2; D is possibly TRBD1 (6 bases). Deletions cut 2 bases from V and 6 bases from J, with 10 bases between. CDR3 length: 13 amino acids. As DNA, the CDR3 is TGTGCCAGCAGTTTATCAGGGGTGAATGGCTACACCTTC. Translated, it gives CASSLSGVNGYTF.

This clone was detected once. This chain connects TRBV19 to TRBJ1-1; D unclear. The CDR3 has 13 residues. V gave up 8 bases and J gave up 1 base, with 11 bases separating them. Germline loops: CDR1 LNHDA, CDR2 SQIVND (reference sequence). CDR3 DNA: TGTGCCAGTTCTAAATTCCGGAACACTGAAGCTTTCTTT. Its protein product is CASSKFRNTEAFF.

In this sample, this clone turned up once. The chain uses TRBV18 and TRBJ1-5; D uncertain. The germline V gene encodes CDR1 KGHSH and CDR2 LQKENI. The CDR3 totals 18 residues. V shed 0 bases and J shed 0 bases, with 15 bases lying between them. This CDR3 is CASSPPPRNRYSNQPQHF. CDR3 nucleotide sequence: TGTGCCAGCTCACCACCTCCCAGGAATCGGTATAGCAATCAGCCCCAGCATTTT.

The chain employs TRBV4-1 and TRBJ1-5, with 9 bases identical to TRBD1. CDR1 and CDR2 (germline): MGHRA, YSYEKL. The CDR3 runs to 14 residues. Trimming at V came to 3 bases and at J to 6 bases, leaving 3 bases not matched to a gene. The CDR3 DNA reads TGCGCCAGCAGCCAGGACAGGGGAGGTCAGCCCCAGCATTTT. Translated: CASSQDRGGQPQHF.

This CDR3 reads CASSSDSYGYTF. In DNA form, the CDR3 reads TGTGCCAGCAGCTCGGACTCCTATGGCTACACCTTC. V usage is TRBV5-6 and J usage is TRBJ1-2; D is ambiguous. Germline V gene sequence: CDR1 SGHDT, CDR2 YYEEEE. The CDR3 is 12 residues long. V dropped 3 bases and J dropped 4 bases, with 7 bases sitting between them.

The V gene is TRBV7-2, the J gene TRBJ1-2, with D possibly matching TRBD1 (6 bases). Per germline, CDR1 SGHTA and CDR2 FQGNSA. The V end lost 3 bases, the J end lost 1 base, and 15 bases lay between the germline ends. The CDR3 length is 16 residues. CDR3 protein: CASSFYSGVGNYGYTF. The CDR3 DNA reads as TGTGCCAGCAGCTTTTATTCAGGGGTTGGTAACTATGGCTACACCTTC.

The V and J genes are TRBV5-4 and TRBJ2-3, with D possibly matching TRBD2 (6 bases). The CDR3 contains 15 residues. Germline CDR1 is SGHNT and CDR2 is YYREEE (reference sequence). V was shortened by 0 bases and J by 4 bases, with 12 bases between the two germline ends. Here the CDR3 reads CASSLGLAYADTQYF. The CDR3 DNA reads TGTGCCAGCAGCTTGGGTCTAGCGTACGCAGATACGCAGTATTTT.

This chain uses TRBV6-5 with TRBJ2-7, with TRBD1 matching 9 bases. Trimming cost V 5 bases and J 5 bases; bases outside gene matches: 10. Germline V lookup: CDR1 MNHEY, CDR2 SVGAGI. This CDR3 spans 15 amino acids. Written as DNA, the CDR3 is TGTGCCAGCAGTCACACCGGGACAGGGAAAAACGAGCAGTACTTC. Amino acids: CASSHTGTGKNEQYF.

The rearrangement uses TRBV7-3 and TRBJ2-1; no reliable D call. The CDR3 consists of 12 residues. V shed 5 bases and J shed 10 bases, with 12 bases lying between them. Germline CDR1 is SGHTA and CDR2 is FQGTGA. The CDR3 nucleotides are TGTGCCAGCAGCCTCAATAACGAGGAGCAGTTCTTC. This translates into CASSLNNEEQFF.

V usage is TRBV5-4 and J usage is TRBJ2-5, with 7 bases lining up with TRBD2. CDR1 is SGHNT, CDR2 YYREEE, per germline (reference sequence). This CDR3 has 15 residues. After removal of 4 bases from V and 5 bases from J, the junction contained 11 bases not matched to a gene. CDR3 in DNA: TGTGCCAGCAGCCAAGCTAGCGGAGAAAAGGAGACCCAGTACTTC. Its protein product is CASSQASGEKETQYF.

The chain has TRBV18 and TRBJ2-7; D is ambiguous. Per the germline V gene, CDR1 is KGHSH and CDR2 is LQKENI. The CDR3 contains 12 residues. The ends were cut back, 3 bases at V and 3 bases at J, with 6 bases in the middle. CDR3 sequence: CASSPERYEQYF. CDR3 sequence (DNA): TGTGCCAGCTCACCGGAGCGCTACGAGCAGTACTTC.

The chain recombines TRBV4-1 with TRBJ2-1; D may be TRBD2 (5 bases). There are 15 residues in the CDR3. In germline, CDR1 is MGHRA, CDR2 YSYEKL. V gave up 0 bases and J gave up 9 bases, with 15 bases separating them. The CDR3, as DNA: TGCGCCAGCAGCCAAGAGGACGGTCCGGCGGGTGAGCAGTTCTTC. Translation gives CASSQEDGPAGEQFF.

This chain uses TRBV2 with TRBJ2-7; 9 bases align to TRBD1. CDR3 length: 13 residues. Losses at the gene ends were 8 bases for V and 4 bases for J; bases not matched to a gene: 6. The germline V gene has CDR1 SNHLY and CDR2 FYNNEI. The CDR3: CASSGTGLYEQYF. CDR3 bases: TGTGCCAGCTCCGGGACAGGGCTATACGAGCAGTACTTC.

The V and J genes are TRBV3-1 (or the pseudogene TRBV3-2) and TRBJ2-7; possibly TRBD1 for D (6 bases). Trimming removed 4 bases from V and 2 bases from J, with 15 bases in between. The CDR3 spans 15 residues. From germline, CDR1 is LGHDT and CDR2 YNNKEL (reference sequence). As DNA, the CDR3 is TGTGCCAGCAGCCCCCATTCGACAGGCCCCTACGAGCAGTACTTC. Its translation is CASSPHSTGPYEQYF.

This clone was found once. The V gene is TRBV14, the J gene TRBJ1-4; possibly TRBD1 for D (5 bases). The V gene's germline CDR1 is SGHDN and CDR2 FVKESK. The V end was cut by 5 bases, the J end by 4 bases, with 17 bases between. This CDR3 is 16 amino acids long. CDR3 coding DNA: TGTGCCAGCAGCAGAAGGGCGGGGCGCGTTAATGAAAAACTGTTTTTT. It is translated as CASSRRAGRVNEKLFF.

The chain employs TRBV5-4 and TRBJ2-1, with a weak D call TRBD2 (5 bases). Between the trimmed V and J ends, which lost 4 bases and 7 bases, there was a span of 9 bases. Germline CDR1 reads SGHNT; CDR2 reads YYREEE (reference sequence). There are 12 residues in the CDR3. CDR3 loop: CASSQWENEQFF. Here the CDR3 DNA reads TGTGCCAGCAGCCAATGGGAGAATGAGCAGTTCTTC.

The chain carries TRBV6-5 and TRBJ1-1, with D possibly being TRBD1 (6 bases). The CDR3 loop spans 14 amino acids. The germline V and J ends were trimmed by 2 bases and 1 base, with 8 bases remaining between them. CDR1 and CDR2 (germline): MNHEY, SVGAGI. CDR3 in amino acids: CASSYAGANTEAFF. CDR3 in DNA: TGTGCCAGCAGTTACGCAGGGGCGAACACTGAAGCTTTCTTT.

The chain links TRBV30 to TRBJ2-5; TRBD1 matches 10 bases. Germline assignment: CDR1 GTSNPN and CDR2 SVGIG (reference sequence). The CDR3 contains 15 residues. The trim removed 0 bases at V and 4 bases at J, leaving 5 bases unmatched. CDR3 loop: CAWSVRRTGGETQYF. The CDR3 DNA reads TGTGCCTGGAGTGTACGGAGGACAGGGGGAGAGACCCAGTACTTC.

This clone has a handful of counts. The genes are TRBV5-1 and TRBJ1-1; D ambiguous. The V and J ends lost 0 bases and 0 bases respectively, with 12 bases between them. The CDR3 is made up of 16 amino acids. Germline V gene data show CDR1 as SGHRS and CDR2 as YFSETQ. DNA for the CDR3: TGCGCCAGCAGCTTGGTATCACAGCTCATGAACACTGAAGCTTTCTTT. It codes for CASSLVSQLMNTEAFF.

V gene TRBV30 combines with J gene TRBJ1-4; D possibly corresponds to TRBD1 (6 bases). Looked up from germline, CDR1 is GTSNPN and CDR2 is SVGIG (reference sequence). Trimming removed 4 bases from V and 4 bases from J, with 10 bases in between. The CDR3 contains 13 residues. The CDR3 DNA reads TGTGCCTGGAATCCAGGGGATAATGAAAAACTGTTTTTT. Protein product: CAWNPGDNEKLFF.

The chain carries TRBV18 and TRBJ2-5; D is unresolved. Trimming took off 5 bases at V and 5 bases at J, with 6 bases between the two ends. CDR3 length equals 11 residues. Germline CDR1 is KGHSH and CDR2 is LQKENI. The CDR3 DNA follows: TGTGCCAGCTCATTCGAGGAGACCCAGTACTTC. Translation: CASSFEETQYF. The full variable domain, its missing parts supplied by reference TRBV18 and TRBJ2-5, is NAGVMQNPRHLVRRRGQEARLRCSPMKGHSHVYWYRQLPEEGLKFMVYLQKENIIDESGMPKERFSAEFPKEGPSILRIQQVVRGDSAAYFCASSFEETQYFGPGTRLLVL.

This clone was observed a single time. The V call is TRBV24-1, the J call TRBJ2-1, with TRBD2 identical over 7 bases. V lost 3 bases and J lost 0; bases outside the gene matches: 4. The CDR3 is 16 residues long. Germline V gene sequence: CDR1 KGHDR, CDR2 SFDVKD. The CDR3, as DNA: TGTGCCACCAGTGATGCCCTAGCGGCCTCCTACAATGAGCAGTTCTTC. Its protein is CATSDALAASYNEQFF.

CDR3 DNA: TGTGCCAGCAGCTTCCGACTAGCGGCCTTCCAAGAGACCCAGTACTTC. Protein sequence: CASSFRLAAFQETQYF. The chain links TRBV5-6 to TRBJ2-5, with 9 bases aligning to TRBD2. Germline assignment: CDR1 SGHDT and CDR2 YYEEEE. The CDR3 covers 16 residues. With V trimmed by 2 bases and J by 1 base, 6 bases remained unmatched.

This sequence joins TRBV9 and TRBJ2-1; tentative D call: TRBD1 (7 bases). Germline assignment: CDR1 SGDLS and CDR2 YYNGEE. V was trimmed by 0 bases and J by 0 bases, leaving 19 bases between them. This CDR3 spans 19 amino acids. CDR3 coding DNA: TGTGCCAGCAGCGTAGAATGGAACCCAGGGGGGCGCTCCTACAATGAGCAGTTCTTC. It encodes CASSVEWNPGGRSYNEQFF.